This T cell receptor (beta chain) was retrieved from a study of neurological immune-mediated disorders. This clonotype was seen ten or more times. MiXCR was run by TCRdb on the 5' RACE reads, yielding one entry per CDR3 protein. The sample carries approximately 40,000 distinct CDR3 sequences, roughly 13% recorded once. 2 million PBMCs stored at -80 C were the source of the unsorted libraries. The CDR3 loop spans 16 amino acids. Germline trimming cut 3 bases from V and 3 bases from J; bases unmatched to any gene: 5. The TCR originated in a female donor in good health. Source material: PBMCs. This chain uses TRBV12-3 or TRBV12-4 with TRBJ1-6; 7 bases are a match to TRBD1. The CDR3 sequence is CASSFTGEHYNSPLHF. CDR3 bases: TGTGCCAGCAGTTTTACAGGGGAACACTATAATTCACCCCTCCACTTT.